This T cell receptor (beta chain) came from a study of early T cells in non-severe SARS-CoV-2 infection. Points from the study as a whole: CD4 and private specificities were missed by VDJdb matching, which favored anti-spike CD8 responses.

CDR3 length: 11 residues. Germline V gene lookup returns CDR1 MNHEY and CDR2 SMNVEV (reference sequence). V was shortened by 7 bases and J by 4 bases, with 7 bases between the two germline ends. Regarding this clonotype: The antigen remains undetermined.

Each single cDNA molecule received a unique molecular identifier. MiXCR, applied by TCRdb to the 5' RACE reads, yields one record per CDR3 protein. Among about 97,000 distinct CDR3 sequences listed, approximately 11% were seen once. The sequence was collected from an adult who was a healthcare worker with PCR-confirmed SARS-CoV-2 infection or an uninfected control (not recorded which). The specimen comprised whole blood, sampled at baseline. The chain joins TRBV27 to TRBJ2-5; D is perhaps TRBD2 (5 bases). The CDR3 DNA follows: TGTGCCAGCATAGGAGGAGAGACCCAGTACTTC. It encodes CASIGGETQYF.